A single T cell receptor beta chain is shown here with its context. Its specificity is not known. Combined were second doses at about 4 or about 12 weeks. In germline, CDR1 is SGHNT, CDR2 YYREEE (reference sequence). The CDR3 covers 15 residues. V was pared by 5 bases and J by 5 bases, with 11 bases of the junction left unmatched. Only in-frame clones appear in the TCRdb table, and some are missing; sequencing was by immunoSEQ multiplex PCR. In the table there are roughly 120,000 clones, approximately 89% of which are singletons. The data belong to a study of T cell responses to AZD1222 COVID-19 vaccine. General study points: Donor demographics were predominantly white British with a female majority; clonal diversity may be underestimated.

This chain joins TRBV5-4 and TRBJ2-7, with 9 nucleotides matching TRBD1. The clonotype comes from an adult who received the AZD1222 COVID-19 vaccine. Specimen: peripheral blood, collected 28 days after the second AZD1222 dose. The CDR3 reads CASRGTGGPLHEQYF. The CDR3 DNA sequence: TGTGCCAGCAGAGGAACAGGGGGCCCTTTACACGAGCAGTACTTC.